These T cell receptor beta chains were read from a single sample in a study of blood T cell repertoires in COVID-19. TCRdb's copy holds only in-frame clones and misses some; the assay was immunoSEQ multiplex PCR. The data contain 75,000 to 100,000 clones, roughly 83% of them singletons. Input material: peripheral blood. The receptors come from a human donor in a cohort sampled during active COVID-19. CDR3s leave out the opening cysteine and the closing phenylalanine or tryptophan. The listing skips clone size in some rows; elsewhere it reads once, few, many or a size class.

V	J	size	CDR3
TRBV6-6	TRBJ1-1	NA	ASSPPGEGHTEAF
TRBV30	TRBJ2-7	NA	AWSRTGLSYEQY
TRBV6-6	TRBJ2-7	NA	ASWGQSDHEQY
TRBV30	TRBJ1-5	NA	AWTRDRGRNQPQH
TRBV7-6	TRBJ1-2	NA	ASSSASDNYGYT
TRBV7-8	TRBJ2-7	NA	ASSLQGVSYEQY
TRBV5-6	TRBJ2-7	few	ASSLIFGSDEQY
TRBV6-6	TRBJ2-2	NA	ASGGTSGTGELF
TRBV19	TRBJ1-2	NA	ASSIVGRENYGYT
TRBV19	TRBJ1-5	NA	ASSVDRGWDQPQH
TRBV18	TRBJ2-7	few	ASSTSIAGGDEQY
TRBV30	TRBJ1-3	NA	AWTRGIGTIY
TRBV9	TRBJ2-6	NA	ASSERQGAGGANVLT
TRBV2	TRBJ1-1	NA	ASSVRQGNTEAF
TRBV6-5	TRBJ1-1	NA	ASTKMESVITEAF
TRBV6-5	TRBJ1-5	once	ASSITGSNQPQH
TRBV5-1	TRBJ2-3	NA	ASSFRATDTQY
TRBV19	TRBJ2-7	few	ASSPGTGAYEQY
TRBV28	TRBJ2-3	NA	ASSFPWY